This entry describes one T cell receptor (beta chain). This entry comes from a study of blood T cell repertoires in COVID-19. Generated by immunoSEQ multiplex PCR, the TCRdb table keeps only in-frame clones and is missing some. The sample holds 250,000 to 300,000 clones, around 90% seen once. V shed 0 bases and J shed 5 bases, with 13 bases lying between them. The CDR3 consists of 15 residues. Germline CDR1 SGHRS, CDR2 YFSETQ. This TCR derives from a man in his fifties or sixties with acute or convalescent COVID-19. Source material: peripheral blood. The chain uses TRBV5-1 and TRBJ2-3, with TRBD2 as a possible D gene (5 bases). The CDR3 loop reads CASSLAPGKGDTQYF. In nucleotides, the CDR3 is TGCGCCAGCAGCTTGGCTCCGGGGAAGGGAGATACGCAGTATTTT.